This T cell receptor beta chain was recovered during a study of read filtering for tumor transcriptome and immune sequencing. Study at large: Per sample, TCR-region reads ranged about 3.5 to 11 million by IR-seq, about 85 to 1,400 by RNA-seq.

Whole-study results and caveats: About four fifths of IR-seq clonotypes had a single read, yet these held about 3.4% of reads. Correlation between methods rose after single-read clonotypes were removed.

This library used around 400 ng RNA and molecular barcoded adaptors spanning alpha/delta and beta/gamma chains. TCRdb analysed the reads with MiXCR anew, one entry per CDR3 protein. The table has some 130,000 distinct CDR3 sequences, roughly 13% seen once. This CDR3 spans 16 amino acids. Losses at the gene ends were 1 base for V and 5 bases for J; bases not matched to a gene: 6. Germline V gives CDR1 LGHDT, CDR2 YNNKEL (reference sequence). Ten or more counts support this clonotype. Its target is unknown. The chain joins TRBV3-1 to TRBJ2-1, with 9 bases identical to TRBD2. The sequencing input was a population of CD138-negative cells sorted from bone marrow. The origin of this receptor is a donor at least 40 years old with multiple myeloma. As DNA, the CDR3 is TGTGCCAGCAGCCAAGTGCAGCGGGGGGTCGACAATGAGCAGTTCTTC. Its translation is CASSQVQRGVDNEQFF.